This T cell receptor beta chain originates from a study of blood T cell repertoires in COVID-19. Turning to the study itself: Researchers got acute and convalescent COVID-19 samples from the United States, Italy and Spain. Sources were T cells, B-cell-depleted T cells, or PBMCs; the material itself was cDNA or gDNA.

The CDR3 consists of 12 residues. The germline CDR1 and CDR2 sequences are LGHNA and YNFKEQ. The V gene lost 4 bases and the J gene lost 11 bases, with 14 bases spanning the gap. Study processing details: Estimated nucleated cell counts came from reference gene primer amplification. Generated by immunoSEQ multiplex PCR, the TCRdb table keeps only in-frame clones and is missing some. V and J calls and clone size come straight from that table; D and trimming were deduced from the DNA. Here the sample spans about 190,000 clones, around 80% being singletons. V and J are TRBV4-2 and TRBJ1-1; possible D gene TRBD1, 5 bases. The receptor comes from a man aged 25-45 years with active or convalescent COVID-19. What was sequenced was peripheral blood. Written as DNA, the CDR3 is TGTGCCAGCAGCCGATCCGGGACTATGGCTTTCTTT. Amino acid sequence: CASSRSGTMAFF.